This is a list of T cell receptor beta chains from one sample in a study of Graves' ophthalmopathy and Graves' hyperthyroidism. From the multiplex PCR reads, TCRdb called clonotypes with MiXCR, one entry per CDR3 protein. The sample consists of 660,000 or so distinct CDR3 sequences, about two fifths of them appearing once. Material: peripheral blood. These receptors were obtained from an adult man with Graves' ophthalmopathy. Each CDR3 is given with its conserved first and last residue.

j_gene: TRBJ2-5; v_gene: TRBV7-2; CDR3aa: CASSLSRGSGVETQYF
j_gene: TRBJ1-2; v_gene: TRBV19; CDR3aa: CASSILDRGTHGYTF
j_gene: TRBJ2-7; v_gene: TRBV29-1; CDR3aa: CSVEEPQGLGYEQYF
j_gene: TRBJ1-3; v_gene: TRBV14; CDR3aa: CASSRRTARNTIYF
j_gene: TRBJ1-2; v_gene: TRBV12-5; CDR3aa: CASGSGGIYGYTF
j_gene: TRBJ1-5; v_gene: TRBV2; CDR3aa: CASSLGRGPNQSQHF
j_gene: TRBJ2-7; v_gene: TRBV7-2; CDR3aa: CASRERAYEQYF
j_gene: TRBJ1-1; v_gene: TRBV10-3; CDR3aa: CAISESWTGETFF
j_gene: TRBJ1-2; v_gene: TRBV6-6; CDR3aa: CASSTSTGPVGYTF
j_gene: TRBJ1-6; v_gene: TRBV6-5; CDR3aa: CASSRRVRGNSPLHF
j_gene: TRBJ2-6; v_gene: TRBV7-3; CDR3aa: CASSLFTSGANVLTF
j_gene: TRBJ1-1; v_gene: TRBV12-3/TRBV12-4; CDR3aa: CASSWEGMNTEAFF
j_gene: TRBJ2-2; v_gene: TRBV2; CDR3aa: CACQGDIPTGELFF
j_gene: TRBJ1-1; v_gene: TRBV2; CDR3aa: CASRGGGNTEAFF
j_gene: TRBJ1-1; v_gene: TRBV9; CDR3aa: CASSHGVNTEAFF
j_gene: TRBJ1-1; v_gene: TRBV9; CDR3aa: CASSVGQGGPMNTEAFF
j_gene: TRBJ2-5; v_gene: TRBV10-3; CDR3aa: CAIRDRGSQYF
j_gene: TRBJ1-5; v_gene: TRBV20-1; CDR3aa: CSANRDGGQPQHF
j_gene: TRBJ1-1; v_gene: TRBV29-1; CDR3aa: CSVEGQGGSTEAFF